Presented here are 9 T cell receptor beta chains from one specimen sequenced in a study of blood T cells in healthy people across ages. Through a sample-barcoded 5' primer and a J-beta primer mix, a second PCR was run for roughly 6 to 12 cycles. TCRdb redid the calling of the 5' RACE reads with MiXCR, one entry per CDR3 protein. This sample has approximately 830,000 distinct CDR3 sequences, with 62% found just once. Sequenced: blood. The receptors shown here come from a man younger than 45 in good health.

The rearrangement joins TRBV2 to TRBJ2-7; D is ambiguous. CDR3 length: 15 amino acids. V dropped 3 bases and J dropped 1 base, with 13 bases sitting between them. Germline CDR1 reads SNHLY; CDR2 reads FYNNEI. The CDR3 DNA sequence: TGTGCCAGCAGTGAGAAACACCATACGTCCTACGAGCAGTACTTC. Protein sequence: CASSEKHHTSYEQYF. The whole variable domain, remainder taken from reference TRBV2 and TRBJ2-7, is EPEVTQTPSHQVTQMGQEVILRCVPISNHLYFYWYRQILGQKVEFLVSFYNNEISEKSEIFDDQFSVERPDGSNFTLKIRSTKLEDSAMYFCASSEKHHTSYEQYFGPGTRLTVT.

The chain is built from TRBV30 and TRBJ2-1, with 8 bases aligning to TRBD1. This CDR3 region has 14 residues. Trimming took 3 bases from V and 6 from J; bases not matched to a gene: 7. In germline, CDR1 is GTSNPN, CDR2 SVGIG (reference sequence). CDR3 region: CAWRGDRRGNEQFF. CDR3 in DNA: TGTGCCTGGAGGGGGGACAGGAGAGGCAATGAGCAGTTCTTC.

The chain carries TRBV6-5 and TRBJ2-4; no clear D gene. The end of the DNA aligns better with TRBJ2-7, so the J call may be wrong. The CDR3 is 11 residues long. The germline V gene has CDR1 MNHEY and CDR2 SVGAGI. In DNA form, the CDR3 reads TGTGCCAGCAGTTACGTGAACGAGCAGTACTTC. Translated, it gives CASSYVNEQYF.

In this sample, this clonotype turned up many times. The chain joins TRBV12-3 or TRBV12-4 to TRBJ2-3; D gene uncertain. The V end was cut by 3 bases, the J end by 4 bases, with 5 bases between. The CDR3 contains 12 residues. CDR3 protein: CASSLRADTQYF. CDR3 coding DNA: TGTGCCAGCAGTTTGAGAGCAGATACGCAGTATTTT.

The chain has TRBV4-3 and TRBJ2-1, with 9 bases matching TRBD2. Trimming cost V 5 bases and J 2 bases; bases outside gene matches: 7. The CDR3 sequence is 16 residues long. Germline values: CDR1 LGHNA, CDR2 YSLEER. CDR3 protein: CASSSGTSRAYNEQFF. The CDR3 bases are TGCGCCAGCAGCTCAGGGACTAGCAGGGCCTACAATGAGCAGTTCTTC.

The chain uses TRBV20-1 and TRBJ2-7, with TRBD1 identical over 10 bases. J was trimmed by 6 bases and V by 7 bases; bases with no gene match: 9. The CDR3 sequence is 13 residues long. Per the germline V gene, CDR1 is DFQATT and CDR2 is SNEGSKA (reference sequence). CDR3 DNA: TGCAGTGTCGACGACAGGGGGCGCCTCGAGCAGTACTTC. This translates into CSVDDRGRLEQYF.

This clonotype was observed a handful of times. This chain connects TRBV20-1 to TRBJ2-5, with 8 bases matching TRBD1. CDR3 length: 12 amino acids. The germline V gene has CDR1 DFQATT and CDR2 SNEGSKA (reference sequence). Trimming removed 6 bases from V and 4 bases from J; junction bases left unmatched: 4. The CDR3 sequence is CSAGQGGETQYF. The CDR3 DNA follows: TGCAGTGCCGGACAGGGTGGAGAGACCCAGTACTTC.

In this sample, this clonotype turned up a few times. This chain links TRBV28 with TRBJ2-7; 9 nucleotides align to TRBD2. The assigned J gene may be wrong: the sequence end matches TRBJ2-5 better. Germline CDR1 MDHEN, CDR2 SYDVKM. This CDR3 comprises 13 residues. CDR3 amino acids: CASRRGGRETQYF. CDR3 coding DNA: TGTGCCAGCAGGCGGGGGGGCCGTGAGACCCAGTACTTC.

The chain is built from TRBV25-1 and TRBJ1-2; D might be TRBD1 (5 bases). The CDR3 is 12 residues long. V was cut by 8 bases and J by 8 bases, with 15 bases left in between. Per the germline V gene, CDR1 is MGHDK and CDR2 is SYGVNS. DNA for the CDR3: TGTGCCAGCGAAACAGGTGGCGGCGGCTACACCTTC. Encoded protein: CASETGGGGYTF.